Shown below are 4 T cell receptor beta chains from a single sample sequenced in a study of cytomegalovirus exposure and HLA in healthy donors. Repertoires were generated with immunoSEQ multiplex PCR, while TCRdb's copy carries only in-frame clones and drops some. The data contain around 63,000 clones, about 96% of them singletons. Material for sequencing was PBMCs. Receptor source: a woman between 18 and 30 years old in good health and CMV-seronegative.

This chain connects TRBV9 to TRBJ2-1, with D unclear. The V end lost 4 bases, the J end lost 7 bases, and 6 bases lay between the germline ends. CDR1 and CDR2 (germline): SGDLS, YYNGEE. There are 11 residues in the CDR3. The CDR3 nucleotides are TGTGCCAGCAGCACCCTAAATGAGCAGTTCTTC. Residues: CASSTLNEQFF.

CDR3 in DNA: TGCGCCAGCAGCATTAAGGTCACAGGGGGCCGAACCGGGGAGCTGTTTTTT. Its translation: CASSIKVTGGRTGELFF. This chain links TRBV5-1 with TRBJ2-2; 9 positions match TRBD1. V trimming: 4 bases; J trimming: 5 bases; junction bases outside the gene matches: 12. This CDR3 comprises 17 residues. The germline gives CDR1 SGHRS, CDR2 YFSETQ.

V gene TRBV27 combines with J gene TRBJ2-2, with D tentatively TRBD2 (5 bases). Germline lookup yields CDR1 MNHEY and CDR2 SMNVEV (reference sequence). Deletions cut 7 bases from V and 6 bases from J, with 15 bases between. The length of the CDR3 is 14 residues. CDR3 nucleotide sequence: TGTGCCAGCACCCACCTTGAGGGCCCCGGGGAGCTGTTTTTT. Amino acids: CASTHLEGPGELFF.

This clone was detected once. The rearrangement joins TRBV19 to TRBJ2-5; D gene ambiguous. The CDR3 spans 13 residues. Germline CDR1 is LNHDA and CDR2 is SQIVND (reference sequence). Trimming pared 3 bases from V and 3 bases from J, leaving 8 bases between. CDR3 in amino acids: CASSMGREETQYF. In DNA form, the CDR3 reads TGTGCCAGTAGTATGGGCAGAGAAGAGACCCAGTACTTC.